The T cell receptor (beta chain) under discussion was sequenced for a study of blood T cell repertoires in COVID-19. Whole-study context: The origin of the acute and convalescent COVID-19 samples was the United States, Italy and Spain.

Germline-derived CDR1 and CDR2 are SGHDN and FVKESK. CDR3 length: 18 amino acids. J lost 0 bases, V lost 4 bases, and 10 bases had no gene match. TCRdb's table, derived via immunoSEQ multiplex PCR, lists solely in-frame clones and lacks some. The table lists around 120,000 clones, 78% of them singletons, with 2% to 2.5% in the top ten. The sample taken for sequencing was peripheral blood. The clonotype was recovered from a man aged 65-85 years with acute or convalescent COVID-19. J is TRBJ2-1 and V is TRBV14; TRBD2 agrees at 9 bases. As DNA, the CDR3 is TGTGCCAGCAGCCCCACCCTTGGCGGGGGGGACTCCTACAATGAGCAGTTCTTC. It specifies CASSPTLGGGDSYNEQFF.